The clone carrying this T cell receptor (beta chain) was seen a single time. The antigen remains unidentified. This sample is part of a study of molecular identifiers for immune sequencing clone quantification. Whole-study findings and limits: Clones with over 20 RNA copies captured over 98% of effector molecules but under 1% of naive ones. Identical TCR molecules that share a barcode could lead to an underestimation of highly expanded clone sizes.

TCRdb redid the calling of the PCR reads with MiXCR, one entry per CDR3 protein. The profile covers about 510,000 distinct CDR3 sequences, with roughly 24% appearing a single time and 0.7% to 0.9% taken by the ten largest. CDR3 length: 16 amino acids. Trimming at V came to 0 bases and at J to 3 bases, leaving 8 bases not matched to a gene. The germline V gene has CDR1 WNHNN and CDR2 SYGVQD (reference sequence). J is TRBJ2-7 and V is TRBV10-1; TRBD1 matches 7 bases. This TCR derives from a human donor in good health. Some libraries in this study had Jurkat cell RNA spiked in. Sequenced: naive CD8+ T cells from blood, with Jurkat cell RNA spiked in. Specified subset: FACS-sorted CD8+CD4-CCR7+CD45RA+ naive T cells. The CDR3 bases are TGCGCCAGCAGTGAGTCCACAGGGGCCCGGGACTACGAGCAGTACTTC. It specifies CASSESTGARDYEQYF.